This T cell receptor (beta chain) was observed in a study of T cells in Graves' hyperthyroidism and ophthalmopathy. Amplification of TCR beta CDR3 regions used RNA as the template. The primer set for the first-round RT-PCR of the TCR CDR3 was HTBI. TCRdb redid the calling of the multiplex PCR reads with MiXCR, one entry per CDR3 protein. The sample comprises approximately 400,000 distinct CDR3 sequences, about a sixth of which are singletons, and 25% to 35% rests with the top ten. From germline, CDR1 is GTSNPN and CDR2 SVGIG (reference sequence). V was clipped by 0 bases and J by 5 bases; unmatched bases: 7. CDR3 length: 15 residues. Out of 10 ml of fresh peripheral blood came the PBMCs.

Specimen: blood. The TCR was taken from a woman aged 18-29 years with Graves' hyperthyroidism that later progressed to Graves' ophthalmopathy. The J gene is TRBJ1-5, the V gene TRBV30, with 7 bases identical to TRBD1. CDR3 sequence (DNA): TGTGCCTGGAGTGTACTTGACAGGGACCATCAGCCCCAGCATTTT. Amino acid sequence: CAWSVLDRDHQPQHF.